The clone carrying this T cell receptor beta chain was detected once. The antigen remains undetermined. These data come from a study of monozygotic twins with cystic fibrosis. The wider study: Libraries were built from roughly 3 micrograms of fragmented DNA using about 16 PCR cycles.

Per the germline V gene, CDR1 is SGHRS and CDR2 is YFSETQ. V lost 8 bases and J lost 3; bases outside the gene matches: 7. This CDR3 is 13 amino acids long. Study-level points and caveats: Nucleotide-identical clonotype sharing was significantly higher within monozygotic CF twin pairs than between unrelated CF individuals. V usage most resembled the co-twin in 13 of 16 pairs.

Method: immunoSEQ multiplex PCR; TCRdb's copy keeps in-frame clones and lacks some. The sample carries roughly 25,000 clones, roughly 96% recorded once. This receptor was identified in a girl aged 2-15 years with cystic fibrosis. The sequencing sample was made of blood. The chain employs TRBV5-1 and TRBJ1-2, with 7 nucleotides matching TRBD1. The CDR3 here is CARMQGEDYGYTF. CDR3 coding DNA: TGCGCCAGGATGCAGGGGGAAGACTATGGCTACACCTTC.